A selection of T cell receptor beta chains follows, all from one sample in a study of cytomegalovirus exposure and HLA in healthy donors. Assay used: immunoSEQ multiplex PCR; TCRdb lists only in-frame clones, some missing. The sample yields roughly 100,000 clones, roughly 82% seen once. The sample was PBMCs. All receptors derive from a man aged 50 to 60 in good health and CMV-seronegative. Each CDR3 is given with its conserved first and last residue. The D gene is left open where the match is weak. Clone size is not always given. Where it is, it says once, few, many or a class for expanded clones.

cdr3_nt	cdr3_aa	d_call	clone_size	j_call	v_call
TGTGCCTGGAGTCCACGGACAGGGAGGAATGAGCAGTTCTTC	CAWSPRTGRNEQFF	TRBD1	-	TRBJ2-1	TRBV30
TGTGCCAGCAGTTTTGGGATATCTGGGAGCTCCTATAATTCACCCCTCCACTTT	CASSFGISGSSYNSPLHF	-	once	TRBJ1-6	TRBV27
TGTTCCAGCACTCAGGCAGGGGGCGGGAGTGGCTACACCTTC	CSSTQAGGGSGYTF	TRBD1	once	TRBJ1-2	TRBV7-9
TGTGCCAGCAGCTTGGTGGCGGGAGCGGGCTCCTACGAGCAGTACTTC	CASSLVAGAGSYEQYF	TRBD2	-	TRBJ2-7	TRBV7-2
TGCGCCAGCAGCTTGGCACAGAACGGCAATGAGCAGTTCTTC	CASSLAQNGNEQFF	-	-	TRBJ2-1	TRBV5-1
TGTGCCAGCAGTCCCCGGGGGCGGGGGGCCTGGGACGAGCAGTACTTC	CASSPRGRGAWDEQYF	TRBD2	-	TRBJ2-7	TRBV2
TGTGCCAGCAGCTCACGGGGGGGGACAGGGGCCCTGGACGAGCAGTACTTC	CASSSRGGTGALDEQYF	TRBD1	-	TRBJ2-7	TRBV5-6
TGTGCCTGGAGCCCCGGGGGTTCCCACCAAGAGACCCAGTACTTC	CAWSPGGSHQETQYF	-	-	TRBJ2-5	TRBV30
TGTGCCAGCCAAACCGGGATCTCAGGCACTGAAGCTTTCTTT	CASQTGISGTEAFF	-	-	TRBJ1-1	TRBV7-8
TGTGCCAGCAGACGCCTTTTGGCTGGCTACACCTTC	CASRRLLAGYTF	-	-	TRBJ1-2	TRBV28
TGTGCCAGCAGTTTTCGGGGTGGAACAAGCTACGAGCAGTACTTC	CASSFRGGTSYEQYF	-	-	TRBJ2-7	TRBV6-1
TGTGCCACCAGCCCGAACGGTGAAAAACTGTTTTTT	CATSPNGEKLFF	-	-	TRBJ1-4	TRBV15
TGCGCCAGCAGCCGATCAGGGGGCGCAAGAAAAACTGTTTTT	CASSRSGGARKTVF	TRBD1	-	TRBJ1-4	TRBV4-1
TGTTCCAGCAGCTTGGGGACTAGCGGGAGGGCCGCAGATACGCAGTATTTT	CSSSLGTSGRAADTQYF	TRBD2	-	TRBJ2-3	TRBV7-9
TGTGCCACCGGACAGGAACTAGCGGGAGGGGAGACCCAGTACTTC	CATGQELAGGETQYF	TRBD2	-	TRBJ2-5	TRBV2
TGTGCCAGCAGCTTAGGGCTAGCGGAGACCCAGTACTTC	CASSLGLAETQYF	-	-	TRBJ2-5	TRBV7-2
TGTGCCAGCAGTTCAACAGGGGCCCCCGGCTATGGCTACACCTTC	CASSSTGAPGYGYTF	TRBD1	-	TRBJ1-2	TRBV28
TGTGCCAGCACCCCGACAGAGTACGAGCAGTACTTC	CASTPTEYEQYF	-	-	TRBJ2-7	TRBV6-1
TGTGCCAGCAGTTACTCGGGCTGGTCCCATGGCTACACCTTC	CASSYSGWSHGYTF	-	-	TRBJ1-2	TRBV6-5
TGTGCCAGCAGCGTGGCGGGACAGTCCCAAGAGACCCAGTACTTC	CASSVAGQSQETQYF	-	-	TRBJ2-5	TRBV9
TGCAGCGTCCCCACCGGGGGGGTCGCGACAGATACGCAGTATTTT	CSVPTGGVATDTQYF	TRBD2	-	TRBJ2-3	TRBV29-1
TGTGCCAGCAGCTTCAATTCTAAGGATACGCAGTATTTT	CASSFNSKDTQYF	-	-	TRBJ2-3	TRBV7-9
TGTGCCAGCAGCCGGGGACAGCGAGCCCAGTTTTCCTACAATGAGCAGTTCTTC	CASSRGQRAQFSYNEQFF	TRBD1	-	TRBJ2-1	TRBV14
TGTGCCAGCATAGAAAGCGGGGGGGCATCTTACTCTGGGGCCAACGTCCTGACTTTC	CASIESGGASYSGANVLTF	TRBD2	few	TRBJ2-6	TRBV7-8
TGTGCCAGCTCAAAACGGACAGCGAACACTGAAGCTTTCTTT	CASSKRTANTEAFF	-	-	TRBJ1-1	TRBV18
TGTGCCAGCAGTTGGGGGGGTACGCAGTATTTT	CASSWGGTQYF	TRBD2	-	TRBJ2-3	TRBV5-4
TGTGCCAGCAGTACCGGGACAGAATACGAGCAGTACTTC	CASSTGTEYEQYF	TRBD1	few	TRBJ2-7	TRBV5-4
TGCGCCAGCAGCAAGACAGGGACCCCCTCCGGCTCCTACGAGCAGTACTTC	CASSKTGTPSGSYEQYF	TRBD1	-	TRBJ2-7	TRBV4-1
TGTGCCACCCGGACAGGGGAGTACAATGAGCAGTTCTTC	CATRTGEYNEQFF	TRBD1	-	TRBJ2-1	TRBV10-3
TGTGCCAGCAGTCAACCTAACGGACAAACCATCCCCCTCCACTTT	CASSQPNGQTIPLHF	-	-	TRBJ1-6	TRBV6-1
TGTGCCTGGAGGCCCTATCTCTCGTCCTCCTACGAGCAGTACTTC	CAWRPYLSSSYEQYF	-	once	TRBJ2-7	TRBV30
TGTGCCAGCTCACCGGGAGTTCAGGATGAGCAGTTCTTC	CASSPGVQDEQFF	-	-	TRBJ2-1	TRBV18
TGTGCCAGCCGGGGGGCATTGAACACTGAAGCTTTCTTT	CASRGALNTEAFF	-	-	TRBJ1-1	TRBV7-2
TGTGCCAGCAGCCAAGCAGAGACCCAGTACTTC	CASSQAETQYF	-	-	TRBJ2-5	TRBV7-9
TGCGCCAGCAGTTCTCCGGGACAGGGAACCTACGAGCAGTACTTC	CASSSPGQGTYEQYF	TRBD1	once	TRBJ2-7	TRBV23-1
TGTGCCAGTAGTATGGGGCTAGCGGGAGAAGAGACCCAGTACTTC	CASSMGLAGEETQYF	TRBD2	-	TRBJ2-5	TRBV19
TGCGCCAGCAGCACCGAAGGGCGGGGAATCGACGAGCAGTACTTC	CASSTEGRGIDEQYF	-	-	TRBJ2-7	TRBV5-1
TGTGCCAGCAGGCCCGACAGGGCGGGGGCCAACGTCCTGACTTTC	CASRPDRAGANVLTF	TRBD1	once	TRBJ2-6	TRBV6-1
TGTGCCAGCAGTTACCAGACAGGGTCCAGTTACGAGCAGTACTTC	CASSYQTGSSYEQYF	TRBD1	-	TRBJ2-7	TRBV6-5
TGCGCCAGCAGCTTGGCCCCGGGACAGGGGACGGATCAGCCCCAGCATTTT	CASSLAPGQGTDQPQHF	TRBD1	-	TRBJ1-5	TRBV5-1
TGTGCCAGCAGTTCAACCAGGGGACGTACTTCGAGCTACACCTTC	CASSSTRGRTSSYTF	-	-	TRBJ1-2	TRBV11-2
TGTGCCAGCAGCTTAGTTACAGGGGGCAACACTGAAGCTTTCTTT	CASSLVTGGNTEAFF	TRBD1	-	TRBJ1-1	TRBV7-2
TGTGCCACCAGCAGAGCTAACACAGATACGCAGTATTTT	CATSRANTDTQYF	-	few	TRBJ2-3	TRBV15
TGTGCCAGCAGTTCCTCCCCCGCGGACTACATTGGCTACACCTTC	CASSSSPADYIGYTF	-	-	TRBJ1-2	TRBV27
TGCAGCGTTGTTGTGATGCGTGTGTCTCACGCAGATACGCAGTATTTT	CSVVVMRVSHADTQYF	-	once	TRBJ2-3	TRBV29-1
TGTGCCAGCCTACAGGGGTTTCGCACTGAAGCTTTCTTT	CASLQGFRTEAFF	TRBD1	-	TRBJ1-1	TRBV28